This paragraph covers one TCR beta chain sequence. The antigen remains unidentified. Using immunoSEQ multiplex PCR, the repertoire was profiled, and TCRdb retains in-frame clones only, with some absent. There are approximately 140,000 clones in the sample; about 90% occur only once, and around 6.9% lies in the top ten. The source of the sample is a study of T cell responses to AZD1222 COVID-19 vaccine. General observations from the study: Baseline seropositives among AZD1222 recipients totaled only five or six.

Sequencing was performed on peripheral blood, taken 28 days after the second dose of the MenACWY control vaccine. This receptor was identified in an adult who received the MenACWY meningococcal vaccine as a control.

CDR3 in amino acids: CASSLRVAGGYNEQFF. Written as DNA, the CDR3 is TGTGCCAGCAGCTTGCGAGTAGCGGGCGGCTACAATGAGCAGTTCTTC. The chain couples TRBV5-4 to TRBJ2-1, with 7 bases aligning to TRBD2. The CDR3 loop spans 16 amino acids. Losses at the gene ends were 1 base for V and 3 bases for J; bases not matched to a gene: 7. The germline V gene encodes CDR1 SGHNT and CDR2 YYREEE (reference sequence).